This is a list of T cell receptor beta chains from one sample in a study of blood T cell repertoires in COVID-19. The table came from immunoSEQ multiplex PCR; TCRdb's copy has only in-frame clones and leaves some out. The sample consists of about 250,000 clones, about 87% of them appearing once. Sample: PBMCs or T cells enriched from blood (not recorded which). The source of these receptors is a woman aged 50 to 65 who had recovered from COVID-19. The CDR3 runs from the conserved cysteine through the conserved F or W. The order of the fields is D gene, clone size, J gene, V gene, CDR3 DNA, CDR3 protein. A D gene is named only where the DNA matches it firmly. Not every row has a clone size; where given, it reads once, few, many or a size class.

D gene: TRBD1; clone size: .; J gene: TRBJ2-5; V gene: TRBV5-1; CDR3 DNA: TGCGCCAGCAGCCCGACAGGGGGACAAGAGACCCAGTACTTC; CDR3 protein: CASSPTGGQETQYF
D gene: .; clone size: once; J gene: TRBJ1-4; V gene: TRBV28; CDR3 DNA: TGTGCCAGCAGTCCGCGGACAAGTACAGGGGAAAAACTGTTTTTT; CDR3 protein: CASSPRTSTGEKLFF
D gene: TRBD1; clone size: .; J gene: TRBJ1-1; V gene: TRBV3-1/TRBV3-2; CDR3 DNA: TGTGCCAGCAGCCAGGGGACAGGGACTGAAGCTTTCTTT; CDR3 protein: CASSQGTGTEAFF
D gene: TRBD1; clone size: .; J gene: TRBJ1-4; V gene: TRBV6-1; CDR3 DNA: TGTGCCAGCAGTGAAGATGGAACAGGGGGCAATGAAAAACTGTTTTTT; CDR3 protein: CASSEDGTGGNEKLFF
D gene: .; clone size: .; J gene: TRBJ2-1; V gene: TRBV30; CDR3 DNA: TGTGCCTGGACCCCTGGCTCTGAGCAGTTCTTC; CDR3 protein: CAWTPGSEQFF
D gene: .; clone size: .; J gene: TRBJ1-4; V gene: TRBV7-9; CDR3 DNA: TGTGCCAGCAGCTTAGCCGGAGGGGTGGAGGGACGGCAACTGTTTTTT; CDR3 protein: CASSLAGGVEGRQLFF
D gene: .; clone size: .; J gene: TRBJ2-5; V gene: TRBV21-1; CDR3 DNA: TGTGCCAGCAGCAAACCGGGGTCTATCGAGACCCAGTACTTC; CDR3 protein: CASSKPGSIETQYF
D gene: TRBD1; clone size: .; J gene: TRBJ2-3; V gene: TRBV18; CDR3 DNA: TGTGCCAGCTCACCACCGGGACAGGGGTTAGATACGCAGTATTTT; CDR3 protein: CASSPPGQGLDTQYF
D gene: .; clone size: .; J gene: TRBJ1-5; V gene: TRBV28; CDR3 DNA: TGTGCCAGCAGTTTAGTTGATGGGCCCAGGGGCAATCAGCCCCAGCATTTT; CDR3 protein: CASSLVDGPRGNQPQHF
D gene: TRBD1; clone size: .; J gene: TRBJ2-7; V gene: TRBV4-2; CDR3 DNA: TGTGCCAGCAGCCAACCCCGGGACAGGGGTAACGAGCAGTACTTC; CDR3 protein: CASSQPRDRGNEQYF
D gene: TRBD1; clone size: .; J gene: TRBJ1-1; V gene: TRBV6-6; CDR3 DNA: TGTGCCAGCATAGCCGGGACAGGGGGAGAAGCTTTCTTT; CDR3 protein: CASIAGTGGEAFF
D gene: TRBD2; clone size: .; J gene: TRBJ2-1; V gene: TRBV7-3; CDR3 DNA: TGTGCCAGCAGCTTAACGTTTGGGGGAGGGTCTGGCAATGAGCAGTTCTTC; CDR3 protein: CASSLTFGGGSGNEQFF
D gene: .; clone size: .; J gene: TRBJ1-5; V gene: TRBV7-2; CDR3 DNA: TGTGCCAGCAGCTTAGGGCAGTTAAGCAATCAGCCCCAGCATTTT; CDR3 protein: CASSLGQLSNQPQHF
D gene: TRBD1; clone size: .; J gene: TRBJ2-5; V gene: TRBV18; CDR3 DNA: TGTGCCAGCTCACCCCCGGGACAGAGGGAGACCCAGTACTTC; CDR3 protein: CASSPPGQRETQYF
D gene: .; clone size: .; J gene: TRBJ2-7; V gene: TRBV5-1; CDR3 DNA: TGCGCCAGCAGCAAGGACAGAAGGGAGCAGTACTTC; CDR3 protein: CASSKDRREQYF
D gene: TRBD2; clone size: .; J gene: TRBJ2-3; V gene: TRBV28; CDR3 DNA: TGTGCCAGCAGTCCGAGAGCGGGGATCCATACGCAGTATTTT; CDR3 protein: CASSPRAGIHTQYF
D gene: TRBD1; clone size: .; J gene: TRBJ1-5; V gene: TRBV19; CDR3 DNA: TGTGCCAGTAGTATGGACAGGGGTGCTGCTACAGGACAGCCCCAGCATTTT; CDR3 protein: CASSMDRGAATGQPQHF
D gene: TRBD1; clone size: .; J gene: TRBJ1-6; V gene: TRBV3-1/TRBV3-2; CDR3 DNA: TGTGCCAGCAGCCGGGGACAGGTAGAGTCACCCCTCCACTTT; CDR3 protein: CASSRGQVESPLHF
D gene: .; clone size: .; J gene: TRBJ2-6; V gene: TRBV2; CDR3 DNA: TGTGCCAGCACAGAGCAGGGTAGCTCTGGGGCCAACGTCCTGACTTTC; CDR3 protein: CASTEQGSSGANVLTF
D gene: .; clone size: .; J gene: TRBJ2-4; V gene: TRBV6-5; CDR3 DNA: TGTGCCAGCAGATTTGACAGAGCCAAAAACATTCAGTACTTC; CDR3 protein: CASRFDRAKNIQYF
D gene: .; clone size: .; J gene: TRBJ2-1; V gene: TRBV3-1/TRBV3-2; CDR3 DNA: TGTGCCAGCAGCCAGCAGGGGTCCACTAGCTCCTACAATGAGCAGTTCTTC; CDR3 protein: CASSQQGSTSSYNEQFF
D gene: .; clone size: .; J gene: TRBJ1-2; V gene: TRBV2; CDR3 DNA: TGTGCCAGCAGTGAGGTAGCAGTCTATGGCTACACCTTC; CDR3 protein: CASSEVAVYGYTF
D gene: .; clone size: .; J gene: TRBJ2-6; V gene: TRBV6-6; CDR3 DNA: TGTGCCAGCAGTTATGACGGGTCTGGGGCCAACGTCCTGACTTTC; CDR3 protein: CASSYDGSGANVLTF
D gene: TRBD2; clone size: .; J gene: TRBJ2-1; V gene: TRBV5-6; CDR3 DNA: TGTGCCAGCAGCTTTCGCCCGGGACTAGCGGGGAGCGGAGAGCAGTTCTTC; CDR3 protein: CASSFRPGLAGSGEQFF
D gene: .; clone size: .; J gene: TRBJ1-2; V gene: TRBV18; CDR3 DNA: TGTGCCAGCTCACGGGGGGACGGTAAATATGGCTACACCTTC; CDR3 protein: CASSRGDGKYGYTF
D gene: .; clone size: .; J gene: TRBJ1-1; V gene: TRBV5-6; CDR3 DNA: TGTGCCAGCAGCTTGCCGCGGGGCAGGGCCTTGAACACTGAAGCTTTCTTT; CDR3 protein: CASSLPRGRALNTEAFF
D gene: .; clone size: .; J gene: TRBJ2-7; V gene: TRBV2; CDR3 DNA: TGTGCCAGCAACCCTCGGGCAGAGGGCGAGCAGTACTTC; CDR3 protein: CASNPRAEGEQYF
D gene: TRBD2; clone size: .; J gene: TRBJ2-3; V gene: TRBV4-1; CDR3 DNA: TGCGCCAGCAGCCAAGATCCCCTCCGACGAACTAGCGGGCCTGGCACAGATACGCAGTATTTT; CDR3 protein: CASSQDPLRRTSGPGTDTQYF
D gene: TRBD2; clone size: .; J gene: TRBJ2-7; V gene: TRBV4-2; CDR3 DNA: TGTGCCAGCAGCCCTTCGGGACTAGCGGGAGGGCCGGGCGAGCAGTACTTC; CDR3 protein: CASSPSGLAGGPGEQYF
D gene: .; clone size: few; J gene: TRBJ1-1; V gene: TRBV4-1; CDR3 DNA: TGCGCCAGCAGCCAAGTCCGAATTCCAGGGTTGAACACTGAAGCTTTCTTT; CDR3 protein: CASSQVRIPGLNTEAFF
D gene: TRBD1; clone size: .; J gene: TRBJ1-1; V gene: TRBV5-1; CDR3 DNA: TGCGCCAGCTGTTCCGGGACAGGGGGCATGAACACTGAAGCTTTCTTT; CDR3 protein: CASCSGTGGMNTEAFF
D gene: .; clone size: .; J gene: TRBJ2-5; V gene: TRBV7-9; CDR3 DNA: TGTGCCAGCAGCACCTTCCCGGTGGCGGTCCAAGAGACCCAGTACTTC; CDR3 protein: CASSTFPVAVQETQYF
D gene: TRBD1; clone size: .; J gene: TRBJ2-6; V gene: TRBV10-1; CDR3 DNA: TGCGCCAGCACTGGGACAGGGCTACCTGGGGCCAACGTCCTGACTTTC; CDR3 protein: CASTGTGLPGANVLTF
D gene: TRBD1; clone size: .; J gene: TRBJ2-7; V gene: TRBV6-1; CDR3 DNA: TGTGCCAGCAGTGACCGGGACAGGGGCCACGAGCAGTACTTC; CDR3 protein: CASSDRDRGHEQYF
D gene: .; clone size: .; J gene: TRBJ2-3; V gene: TRBV3-1/TRBV3-2; CDR3 DNA: TGTGCCAGCAAGGAGCGCCTTAGTACAGATACGCAGTATTTT; CDR3 protein: CASKERLSTDTQYF
D gene: TRBD1; clone size: .; J gene: TRBJ2-3; V gene: TRBV24-1; CDR3 DNA: TGTGCCACCAGTGACCCTCTGGGACAGGGTTCAGATACGCAGTATTTT; CDR3 protein: CATSDPLGQGSDTQYF
D gene: .; clone size: .; J gene: TRBJ1-1; V gene: TRBV12-3/TRBV12-4; CDR3 DNA: TGTGCCAGCAGCCCCCCGGGGGACACTGAAGCTTTCTTT; CDR3 protein: CASSPPGDTEAFF
D gene: .; clone size: .; J gene: TRBJ1-4; V gene: TRBV10-2; CDR3 DNA: TGCGCCAGCAGGGACAGCGCTAATGAAAAACTGTTTTTT; CDR3 protein: CASRDSANEKLFF
D gene: .; clone size: .; J gene: TRBJ2-1; V gene: TRBV27; CDR3 DNA: TGTGCCAGCAGTTTATCGAGTCGTAATGAGCAGTTCTTC; CDR3 protein: CASSLSSRNEQFF
D gene: .; clone size: .; J gene: TRBJ1-6; V gene: TRBV27; CDR3 DNA: TGTGCCAGCAGTTCGGCCCCCCCCCTAGATAATTCACCCCTCCACTTT; CDR3 protein: CASSSAPPLDNSPLHF
D gene: TRBD2; clone size: .; J gene: TRBJ2-1; V gene: TRBV6-2/TRBV6-3; CDR3 DNA: TGTGCCAGCAGTTACTCTCCCCTAGCGGGAGGGCAACGGTATGAGCAGTTCTTC; CDR3 protein: CASSYSPLAGGQRYEQFF
D gene: .; clone size: .; J gene: TRBJ2-5; V gene: TRBV21-1; CDR3 DNA: TGTGCCAGCAGCAAAGCGCTTGAGGAAGAGACCCAGTACTTC; CDR3 protein: CASSKALEEETQYF
D gene: .; clone size: .; J gene: TRBJ2-2; V gene: TRBV7-2; CDR3 DNA: TGTGCCAGCAGGGCAGACAGGCTGGGGACCGGGGAGCTGTTTTTT; CDR3 protein: CASRADRLGTGELFF
D gene: .; clone size: .; J gene: TRBJ1-4; V gene: TRBV7-8; CDR3 DNA: TGTGCCAGCAGCTTGATCCAGGGGACTAATGAAAAACTGTTTTTT; CDR3 protein: CASSLIQGTNEKLFF